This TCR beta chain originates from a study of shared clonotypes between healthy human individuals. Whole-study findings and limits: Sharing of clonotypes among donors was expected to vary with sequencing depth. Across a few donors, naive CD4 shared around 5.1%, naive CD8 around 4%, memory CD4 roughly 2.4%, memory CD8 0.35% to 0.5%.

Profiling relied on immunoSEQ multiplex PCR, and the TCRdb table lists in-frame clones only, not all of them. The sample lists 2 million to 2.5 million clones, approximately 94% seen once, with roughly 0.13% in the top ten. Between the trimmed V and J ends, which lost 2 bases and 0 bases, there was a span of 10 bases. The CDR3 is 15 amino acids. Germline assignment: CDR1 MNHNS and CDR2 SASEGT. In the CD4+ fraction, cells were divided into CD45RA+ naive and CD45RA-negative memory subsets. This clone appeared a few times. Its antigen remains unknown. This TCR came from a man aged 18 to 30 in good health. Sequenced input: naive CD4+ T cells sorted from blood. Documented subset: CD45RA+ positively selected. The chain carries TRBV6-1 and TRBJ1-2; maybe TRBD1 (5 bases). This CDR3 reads CASSEMTAANYGYTF. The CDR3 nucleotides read TGTGCCAGCAGTGAAATGACAGCCGCTAACTATGGCTACACCTTC.